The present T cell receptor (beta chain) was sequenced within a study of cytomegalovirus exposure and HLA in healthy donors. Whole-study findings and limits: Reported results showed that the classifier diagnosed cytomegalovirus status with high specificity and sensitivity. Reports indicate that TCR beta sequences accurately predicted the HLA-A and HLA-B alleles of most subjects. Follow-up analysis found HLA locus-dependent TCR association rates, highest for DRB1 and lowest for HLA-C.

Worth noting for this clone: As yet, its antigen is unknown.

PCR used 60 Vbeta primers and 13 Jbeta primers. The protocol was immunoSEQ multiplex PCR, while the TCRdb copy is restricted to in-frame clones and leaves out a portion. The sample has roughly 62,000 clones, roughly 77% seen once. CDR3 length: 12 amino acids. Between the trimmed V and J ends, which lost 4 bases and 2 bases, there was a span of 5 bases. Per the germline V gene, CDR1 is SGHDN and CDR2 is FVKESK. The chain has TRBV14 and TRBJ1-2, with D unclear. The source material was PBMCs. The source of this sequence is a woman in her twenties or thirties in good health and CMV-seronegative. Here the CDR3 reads CASSPQNYGYTF. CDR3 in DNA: TGTGCCAGCAGCCCGCAGAACTATGGCTACACCTTC.